This T cell receptor (beta chain) was observed in a study of T cell responses to AZD1222 COVID-19 vaccine. Method: immunoSEQ multiplex PCR; TCRdb's copy keeps in-frame clones and lacks some. This sample has 90,000 to 110,000 clones, with 88% found just once. Details on this clone: Its specificity is not known.

General observations from the study: Baseline serology detected seropositivity in only 5 to 7 AZD1222 recipients. Nearly half of spike-specific TCRs reportedly target variant regions that are unmutated in the B.1.351 and B.1.1.7 variants. Regions 160-218 and 743-854 dominated among vaccine-associated CD4 TCRs spanning spike.

Germline values: CDR1 KGHDR, CDR2 SFDVKD. This CDR3 contains 12 residues. The germline V and J ends were trimmed by 0 bases and 8 bases, with 6 bases remaining between them. This receptor was taken from an adult in good health. The chain uses TRBV24-1 and TRBJ1-2; no firm D call. The sample consisted of peripheral blood, taken on day 0 of AZD1222 vaccination. CDR3 bases: TGTGCCACCAGTGATTTGTCGGCCGGCTACACCTTC. Its translation is CATSDLSAGYTF.